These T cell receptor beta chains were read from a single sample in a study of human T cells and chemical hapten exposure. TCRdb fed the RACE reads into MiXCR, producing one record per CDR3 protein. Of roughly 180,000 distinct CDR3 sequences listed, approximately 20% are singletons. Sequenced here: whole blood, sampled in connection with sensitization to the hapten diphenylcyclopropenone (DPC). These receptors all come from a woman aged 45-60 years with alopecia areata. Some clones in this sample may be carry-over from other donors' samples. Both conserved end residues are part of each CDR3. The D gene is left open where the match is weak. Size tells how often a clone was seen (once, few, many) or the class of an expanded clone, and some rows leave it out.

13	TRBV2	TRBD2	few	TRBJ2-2	CASSRTSHGELFF	TGTGCCAGCAGTAGGACTAGCCACGGGGAGCTGTTTTTT
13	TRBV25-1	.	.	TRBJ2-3	CASSLSGSDTQYF	TGTGCCAGCAGCCTCTCCGGGTCAGATACGCAGTATTTT
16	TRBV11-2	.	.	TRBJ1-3	CASSPRGLSPGNTIYF	TGTGCCAGCAGCCCCCGAGGGCTCAGTCCTGGAAACACCATATATTTT
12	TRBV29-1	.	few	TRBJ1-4	CSVERGRQELFF	TGCAGCGTTGAACGAGGACGGCAAGAACTGTTTTTT
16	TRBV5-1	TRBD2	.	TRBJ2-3	CASSSGLAPSTDTQYF	TGCGCCAGCAGCTCAGGACTAGCGCCAAGCACAGATACGCAGTATTTT
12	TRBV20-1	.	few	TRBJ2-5	CSASRDQETQYF	TGCAGTGCTAGCAGGGATCAAGAGACCCAGTACTTC
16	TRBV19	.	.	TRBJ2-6	CASSSPTTSGANVLTF	TGTGCCAGTAGTAGCCCGACCACCTCTGGGGCCAACGTCCTGACTTTC
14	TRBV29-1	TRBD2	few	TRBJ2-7	CSVEASGRPYEQYF	TGCAGCGTTGAAGCTAGCGGGAGGCCCTACGAGCAGTACTTC
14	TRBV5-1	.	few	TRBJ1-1	CASSLTGLGTEAFF	TGCGCCAGCAGCTTGACAGGGCTGGGCACTGAAGCTTTCTTT
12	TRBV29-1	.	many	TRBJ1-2	CSVETGNYGYTF	TGCAGCGTTGAAACGGGAAACTATGGCTACACCTTC
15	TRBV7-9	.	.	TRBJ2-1	CASSQDKSSYNEQFF	TGTGCCAGCAGCCAAGACAAGAGCTCCTACAATGAGCAGTTCTTC
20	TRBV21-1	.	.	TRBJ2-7	CASSNRWTGAPSGSLYEQYF	TGTGCCAGCAGCAATCGGTGGACAGGGGCACCTAGCGGGAGTCTCTACGAGCAGTACTTC
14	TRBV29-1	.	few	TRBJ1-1	CSVVRSGMPTEAFF	TGCAGCGTTGTAAGATCGGGGATGCCCACTGAAGCTTTCTTT
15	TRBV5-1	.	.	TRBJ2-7	CASSLGQGPSYEQYF	TGCGCCAGCAGCTTGGGGCAGGGACCATCCTACGAGCAGTACTTC
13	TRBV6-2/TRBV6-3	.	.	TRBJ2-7	CASSSILTDEQYF	TGTGCCAGCAGTTCGATCCTAACCGACGAGCAGTACTTC
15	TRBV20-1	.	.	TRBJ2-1	CSARATTGLGLEQFF	TGCAGTGCTAGAGCCACGACAGGTTTAGGCCTTGAGCAGTTCTTC
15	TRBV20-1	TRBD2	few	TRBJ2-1	CSAAKTSGVYNEQFF	TGCAGTGCTGCTAAGACTAGCGGCGTCTACAATGAGCAGTTCTTC
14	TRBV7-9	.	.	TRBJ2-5	CASSRSGIQETQYF	TGTGCCAGCAGCCGATCGGGGATCCAAGAGACCCAGTACTTC
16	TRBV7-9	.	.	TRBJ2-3	CASSPSSGGRTDTQYF	TGTGCCAGCAGTCCATCGTCCGGCGGGCGCACAGATACGCAGTATTTT
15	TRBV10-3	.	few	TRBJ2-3	CAIRSGFYSTDTQYF	TGTGCCATCAGAAGCGGGTTCTATAGCACAGATACGCAGTATTTT
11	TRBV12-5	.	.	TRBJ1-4	CASGNSEKLFF	TGTGCTAGTGGAAACTCGGAAAAACTGTTTTTT
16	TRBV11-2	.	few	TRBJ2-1	CASSLRGGLDVDEQFF	TGTGCCAGCAGCTTACGGGGCGGGTTGGATGTCGATGAGCAGTTCTTC
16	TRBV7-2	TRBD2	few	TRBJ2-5	CASSLGGSGSLHTQYF	TGTGCCAGCAGCTTGGGGGGTAGCGGGAGTTTACATACCCAGTACTTC
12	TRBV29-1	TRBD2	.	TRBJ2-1	CSAEVAGNEQFF	TGCAGCGCCGAAGTAGCGGGCAATGAGCAGTTCTTC
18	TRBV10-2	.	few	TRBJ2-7	CASSESGAFQGITYEQYF	TGCGCCAGCAGTGAGTCGGGGGCATTTCAGGGGATAACCTACGAGCAGTACTTC
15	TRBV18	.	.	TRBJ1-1	CASSPPKSSTTEAFF	TGTGCCAGCTCACCACCGAAATCGAGTACCACTGAAGCTTTCTTT
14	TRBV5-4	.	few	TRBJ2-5	CASSFEGRLETQYF	TGTGCCAGCAGCTTTGAGGGGAGGTTGGAGACCCAGTACTTC
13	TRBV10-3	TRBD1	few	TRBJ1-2	CAIFGQGRFGYTF	TGTGCCATCTTTGGACAGGGGAGATTTGGCTACACCTTC
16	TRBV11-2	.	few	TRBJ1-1	CASSLTAGPQNTEAFF	TGTGCCAGCAGCTTAACCGCAGGGCCCCAGAACACTGAAGCTTTCTTT
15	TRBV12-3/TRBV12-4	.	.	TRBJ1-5	CASSFYPPSNQPQHF	TGTGCCAGCAGTTTCTATCCCCCCAGCAATCAGCCCCAGCATTTT
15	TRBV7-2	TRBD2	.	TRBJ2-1	CASSLAGTRYNEQFF	TGTGCCAGCAGCTTAGCGGGGACTAGGTACAATGAGCAGTTCTTC
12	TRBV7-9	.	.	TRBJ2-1	CASSPRTAEQFF	TGTGCCAGCAGCCCAAGGACCGCTGAGCAGTTCTTC
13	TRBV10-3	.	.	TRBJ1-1	CAISEDRNTEAFF	TGTGCCATCAGTGAGGACCGGAACACTGAAGCTTTCTTT
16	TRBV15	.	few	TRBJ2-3	CATSRDPGVITDTQYF	TGTGCCACCAGCAGAGATCCGGGAGTTATCACAGATACGCAGTATTTT
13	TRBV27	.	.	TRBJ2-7	CASSSAREYEQYF	TGTGCCAGCAGCAGTGCCCGGGAGTACGAGCAGTACTTC
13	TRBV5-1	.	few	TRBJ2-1	CASSVNRDNEQFF	TGCGCCAGCAGCGTGAACAGGGATAATGAGCAGTTCTTC
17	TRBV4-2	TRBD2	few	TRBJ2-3	CASSQDEVAGGTDTQYF	TGTGCCAGCAGCCAAGACGAGGTGGCGGGAGGAACAGATACGCAGTATTTT
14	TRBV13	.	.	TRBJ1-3	CASSLGFSGNTIYF	TGTGCCAGCAGCTTAGGGTTCTCTGGAAACACCATATATTTT
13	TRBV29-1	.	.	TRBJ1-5	CSVLDIGRGAQHF	TGCAGCGTTTTGGACATCGGGCGGGGAGCCCAGCATTTT
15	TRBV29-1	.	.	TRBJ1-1	CSVGEKPTVNTEAFF	TGCAGCGTTGGAGAGAAGCCGACGGTGAACACTGAAGCTTTCTTT
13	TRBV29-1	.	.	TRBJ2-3	CSVLADLTDTQYF	TGCAGCGTTTTAGCGGACCTCACAGATACGCAGTATTTT
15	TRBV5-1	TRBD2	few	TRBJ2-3	CASSEAGGITDTQYF	TGCGCCAGCAGTGAAGCGGGAGGCATCACAGATACGCAGTATTTT